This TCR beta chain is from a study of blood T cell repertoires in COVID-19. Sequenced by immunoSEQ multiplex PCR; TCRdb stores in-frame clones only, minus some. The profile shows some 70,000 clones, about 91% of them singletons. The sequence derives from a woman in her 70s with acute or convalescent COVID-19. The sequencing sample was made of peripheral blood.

CDR3 region: CASSYRTAIYGYTF. The DNA for the CDR3 is TGTGCCAGCAGTTACCGGACAGCCATTTATGGCTACACCTTC. The rearrangement links TRBV6-5 to TRBJ1-2; TRBD1 might be the D (6 bases). Germline V lookup: CDR1 MNHEY, CDR2 SVGAGI. V was cut by 2 bases and J by 5 bases, with 12 bases left in between. The CDR3 is 14 amino acids.